The rows below give T cell receptor beta chains drawn from one sample of a study of shared clonotypes between healthy human individuals. Produced via immunoSEQ multiplex PCR; TCRdb's table is partial and in-frame only. The sample yields a few million clones, approximately 93% seen once. The sequenced sample consisted of naive CD4+ T cells from PBMCs. Source of these receptors: a man aged 18 to 29 in good health. Some clones in this sample may be carry-over from other donors' samples. Each CDR3 is given with its conserved first and last residue. The D gene is left open where the match is weak. Size tells how often a clone was seen (once, few, many) or the class of an expanded clone, and some rows leave it out.

CDR3 length: 16; D gene: TRBD1; clone size: NA; V gene: TRBV7-9; J gene: TRBJ1-5; CDR3 protein: CASSLVGQGGNQPQHF; CDR3 DNA: TGTGCCAGCAGCTTAGTTGGGCAGGGGGGAAATCAGCCCCAGCATTTT
CDR3 length: 14; D gene: NA; clone size: NA; V gene: TRBV28; J gene: TRBJ1-2; CDR3 protein: CASSLLGGNYGYTF; CDR3 DNA: TGTGCCAGCAGTTTATTGGGGGGCAACTATGGCTACACCTTC
CDR3 length: 14; D gene: TRBD2; clone size: NA; V gene: TRBV15; J gene: TRBJ2-5; CDR3 protein: CATSRVMGGETQYF; CDR3 DNA: TGTGCCACCAGCAGAGTAATGGGAGGGGAGACCCAGTACTTC
CDR3 length: 14; D gene: TRBD2; clone size: NA; V gene: TRBV28; J gene: TRBJ2-7; CDR3 protein: CASSLGDYSYEQYF; CDR3 DNA: TGTGCCAGCAGTTTGGGGGACTACTCCTACGAGCAGTACTTC
CDR3 length: 17; D gene: NA; clone size: NA; V gene: TRBV4-3; J gene: TRBJ2-7; CDR3 protein: CASSQEVAAGISYEQYF; CDR3 DNA: TGCGCCAGCAGCCAAGAGGTGGCGGCGGGCATCTCCTACGAGCAGTACTTC
CDR3 length: 15; D gene: NA; clone size: NA; V gene: TRBV18; J gene: TRBJ1-2; CDR3 protein: CASSPSRETGYGYTF; CDR3 DNA: TGTGCCAGCTCACCGAGCAGGGAAACGGGGTATGGCTACACCTTC
CDR3 length: 14; D gene: TRBD1; clone size: NA; V gene: TRBV19; J gene: TRBJ2-5; CDR3 protein: CASSMRTGGETQYF; CDR3 DNA: TGTGCCAGTAGTATGAGGACAGGCGGAGAGACCCAGTACTTC
CDR3 length: 14; D gene: NA; clone size: NA; V gene: TRBV18; J gene: TRBJ1-2; CDR3 protein: CASSPTDRDYGYTF; CDR3 DNA: TGTGCCAGCTCACCAACTGACCGGGACTATGGCTACACCTTC
CDR3 length: 15; D gene: NA; clone size: NA; V gene: TRBV9; J gene: TRBJ2-1; CDR3 protein: CASSPYLGEYNEQFF; CDR3 DNA: TGTGCCAGCAGCCCCTACTTGGGGGAGTACAATGAGCAGTTCTTC
CDR3 length: 15; D gene: TRBD2; clone size: NA; V gene: TRBV6-5; J gene: TRBJ2-3; CDR3 protein: CASRLLAGGTDTQYF; CDR3 DNA: TGTGCCAGCAGACTACTAGCGGGAGGGACAGATACGCAGTATTTT
CDR3 length: 14; D gene: TRBD2; clone size: NA; V gene: TRBV5-1; J gene: TRBJ2-3; CDR3 protein: CASNGLAGTDTQYF; CDR3 DNA: TGCGCCAGCAACGGACTAGCGGGCACAGATACGCAGTATTTT
CDR3 length: 14; D gene: NA; clone size: NA; V gene: TRBV19; J gene: TRBJ1-2; CDR3 protein: CASNSRQHNYGYTF; CDR3 DNA: TGTGCCAGTAACTCTAGACAACATAACTATGGCTACACCTTC
CDR3 length: 13; D gene: NA; clone size: NA; V gene: TRBV7-9; J gene: TRBJ2-3; CDR3 protein: CASSLLSADTQYF; CDR3 DNA: TGTGCCAGCAGCTTACTCTCAGCAGATACGCAGTATTTT
CDR3 length: 16; D gene: TRBD2; clone size: NA; V gene: TRBV28; J gene: TRBJ2-3; CDR3 protein: CASSTRLAGGTDTQYF; CDR3 DNA: TGTGCCAGCAGTACGAGGCTAGCGGGAGGCACAGATACGCAGTATTTT
CDR3 length: 17; D gene: TRBD2; clone size: NA; V gene: TRBV7-8; J gene: TRBJ2-1; CDR3 protein: CASSLGWGTISYNEQFF; CDR3 DNA: TGTGCCAGCAGCTTAGGGTGGGGGACTATCTCCTACAATGAGCAGTTCTTC
CDR3 length: 15; D gene: NA; clone size: NA; V gene: TRBV5-1; J gene: TRBJ1-1; CDR3 protein: CASSPRVGGNTEAFF; CDR3 DNA: TGCGCCAGCAGCCCCCGGGTGGGGGGGAACACTGAAGCTTTCTTT
CDR3 length: 12; D gene: NA; clone size: NA; V gene: TRBV18; J gene: TRBJ2-7; CDR3 protein: CASSLGAYEQYF; CDR3 DNA: TGTGCCAGCTCACTGGGGGCCTACGAGCAGTACTTC
CDR3 length: 16; D gene: NA; clone size: NA; V gene: TRBV5-1; J gene: TRBJ2-3; CDR3 protein: CASSLEVAASTDTQYF; CDR3 DNA: TGCGCCAGCAGCTTGGAGGTAGCGGCTAGCACAGATACGCAGTATTTT
CDR3 length: 13; D gene: NA; clone size: NA; V gene: TRBV7-9; J gene: TRBJ2-3; CDR3 protein: CASSLAGGGTQYF; CDR3 DNA: TGTGCCAGCAGCTTAGCGGGAGGGGGTACGCAGTATTTT
CDR3 length: 15; D gene: NA; clone size: NA; V gene: TRBV4-1; J gene: TRBJ2-7; CDR3 protein: CASSQIPLLSNEQYF; CDR3 DNA: TGCGCCAGCAGCCAAATACCCCTCTTGTCGAACGAGCAGTACTTC
CDR3 length: 14; D gene: NA; clone size: NA; V gene: TRBV2; J gene: TRBJ1-5; CDR3 protein: CASSDSGGNQPQHF; CDR3 DNA: TGTGCCAGCAGTGATTCAGGGGGCAATCAGCCCCAGCATTTT
CDR3 length: 13; D gene: NA; clone size: NA; V gene: TRBV25-1; J gene: TRBJ2-7; CDR3 protein: CASSEGALYEQYF; CDR3 DNA: TGTGCCAGCAGTGAAGGGGCCCTCTACGAGCAGTACTTC
CDR3 length: 14; D gene: NA; clone size: NA; V gene: TRBV25-1; J gene: TRBJ1-1; CDR3 protein: CASSYGAGNTEAFF; CDR3 DNA: TGTGCCAGCAGTTACGGGGCGGGGAACACTGAAGCTTTCTTT
CDR3 length: 15; D gene: TRBD1; clone size: NA; V gene: TRBV18; J gene: TRBJ2-7; CDR3 protein: CASSPRMGQGYEQYF; CDR3 DNA: TGTGCCAGCTCACCACGTATGGGACAGGGGTACGAGCAGTACTTC
CDR3 length: 15; D gene: NA; clone size: NA; V gene: TRBV28; J gene: TRBJ1-3; CDR3 protein: CASSPQGSSGNTIYF; CDR3 DNA: TGTGCCAGCAGTCCACAGGGTTCCTCTGGAAACACCATATATTTT
CDR3 length: 16; D gene: TRBD2; clone size: NA; V gene: TRBV5-4; J gene: TRBJ2-1; CDR3 protein: CASSPPASGTYNEQFF; CDR3 DNA: TGTGCCAGCAGCCCTCCGGCTAGCGGGACCTACAATGAGCAGTTCTTC
CDR3 length: 13; D gene: NA; clone size: NA; V gene: TRBV6-1; J gene: TRBJ1-5; CDR3 protein: CASTAYSNQPQHF; CDR3 DNA: TGTGCCAGCACAGCTTATAGCAATCAGCCCCAGCATTTT
CDR3 length: 14; D gene: NA; clone size: NA; V gene: TRBV7-8; J gene: TRBJ2-1; CDR3 protein: CATIPSRSYNEQFF; CDR3 DNA: TGTGCAACTATACCTAGTAGGTCCTACAATGAGCAGTTCTTC
CDR3 length: 11; D gene: NA; clone size: NA; V gene: TRBV28; J gene: TRBJ2-5; CDR3 protein: CASSWAWTQYF; CDR3 DNA: TGTGCCAGCAGTTGGGCATGGACCCAGTACTTC
CDR3 length: 13; D gene: NA; clone size: NA; V gene: TRBV5-6; J gene: TRBJ2-7; CDR3 protein: CASSFSLGGEQYF; CDR3 DNA: TGTGCCAGCAGCTTTAGTCTGGGTGGCGAGCAGTACTTC
CDR3 length: 14; D gene: NA; clone size: NA; V gene: TRBV19; J gene: TRBJ1-5; CDR3 protein: CASSIRRGFQPQHF; CDR3 DNA: TGTGCCAGTAGTATCCGCAGGGGTTTCCAGCCCCAGCATTTT
CDR3 length: 15; D gene: NA; clone size: NA; V gene: TRBV5-1; J gene: TRBJ1-1; CDR3 protein: CASSLRLSGGGEAFF; CDR3 DNA: TGCGCCAGCAGCTTGCGTCTATCCGGGGGTGGTGAAGCTTTCTTT
CDR3 length: 16; D gene: NA; clone size: NA; V gene: TRBV4-3; J gene: TRBJ2-3; CDR3 protein: CASSLEVTRLTDTQYF; CDR3 DNA: TGCGCCAGCAGCCTAGAAGTGACTAGGCTGACAGATACGCAGTATTTT
CDR3 length: 11; D gene: NA; clone size: once; V gene: TRBV6-5; J gene: TRBJ2-1; CDR3 protein: CASIGGGEQFF; CDR3 DNA: TGTGCCAGCATTGGAGGCGGGGAGCAGTTCTTC
CDR3 length: 15; D gene: NA; clone size: NA; V gene: TRBV9; J gene: TRBJ2-1; CDR3 protein: CASSVAGDAYNEQFF; CDR3 DNA: TGTGCCAGCAGCGTAGCAGGGGACGCCTACAATGAGCAGTTCTTC
CDR3 length: 14; D gene: TRBD2; clone size: NA; V gene: TRBV7-2; J gene: TRBJ2-7; CDR3 protein: CASSLTGGPPEQYF; CDR3 DNA: TGTGCCAGCAGCTTAACGGGAGGGCCTCCGGAGCAGTACTTC
CDR3 length: 14; D gene: NA; clone size: NA; V gene: TRBV9; J gene: TRBJ2-3; CDR3 protein: CASSPSPFTDTQYF; CDR3 DNA: TGTGCCAGCAGCCCCAGCCCCTTCACAGATACGCAGTATTTT
CDR3 length: 12; D gene: NA; clone size: NA; V gene: TRBV18; J gene: TRBJ2-5; CDR3 protein: CASSPAGETQYF; CDR3 DNA: TGTGCCAGCTCACCAGCGGGGGAGACCCAGTACTTC
CDR3 length: 15; D gene: NA; clone size: NA; V gene: TRBV5-4; J gene: TRBJ1-1; CDR3 protein: CASSRRTVGNTEAFF; CDR3 DNA: TGTGCCAGCAGCCGGAGGACAGTTGGGAACACTGAAGCTTTCTTT
CDR3 length: 13; D gene: NA; clone size: NA; V gene: TRBV27; J gene: TRBJ1-4; CDR3 protein: CASRDGNIEKLFF; CDR3 DNA: TGTGCCAGCCGTGACGGTAACATCGAAAAACTGTTTTTT
CDR3 length: 14; D gene: NA; clone size: NA; V gene: TRBV5-1; J gene: TRBJ2-1; CDR3 protein: CASSGDGSYNEQFF; CDR3 DNA: TGCGCCAGCAGCGGGGACGGGTCTTACAATGAGCAGTTCTTC
CDR3 length: 14; D gene: NA; clone size: NA; V gene: TRBV28; J gene: TRBJ1-3; CDR3 protein: CASSAGGPGNTIYF; CDR3 DNA: TGTGCCAGCAGTGCGGGAGGGCCTGGAAACACCATATATTTT
CDR3 length: 13; D gene: TRBD1; clone size: NA; V gene: TRBV9; J gene: TRBJ2-5; CDR3 protein: CASSTRQGETQYF; CDR3 DNA: TGTGCCAGCAGCACCCGACAGGGTGAGACCCAGTACTTC
CDR3 length: 15; D gene: TRBD2; clone size: NA; V gene: TRBV18; J gene: TRBJ2-3; CDR3 protein: CASSLLAGGADTQYF; CDR3 DNA: TGTGCCAGCTCACTACTAGCGGGAGGAGCAGATACGCAGTATTTT
CDR3 length: 14; D gene: NA; clone size: few; V gene: TRBV28; J gene: TRBJ1-1; CDR3 protein: CASRLWQTYTEAFF; CDR3 DNA: TGTGCCAGCAGACTTTGGCAGACTTACACTGAAGCTTTCTTT
CDR3 length: 16; D gene: TRBD2; clone size: NA; V gene: TRBV5-1; J gene: TRBJ2-7; CDR3 protein: CASSPSRLAGEYEQYF; CDR3 DNA: TGCGCCAGCAGCCCCTCGCGACTAGCGGGAGAGTACGAGCAGTACTTC
CDR3 length: 14; D gene: NA; clone size: once; V gene: TRBV19; J gene: TRBJ2-5; CDR3 protein: CASSIASGPETQYF; CDR3 DNA: TGTGCCAGTAGTATAGCTTCAGGGCCAGAGACCCAGTACTTC
CDR3 length: 16; D gene: TRBD1; clone size: NA; V gene: TRBV28; J gene: TRBJ1-4; CDR3 protein: CASSLRTGATNEKLFF; CDR3 DNA: TGTGCCAGCAGTTTGCGGACAGGGGCAACTAATGAAAAACTGTTTTTT
CDR3 length: 14; D gene: TRBD1; clone size: NA; V gene: TRBV28; J gene: TRBJ1-4; CDR3 protein: CASSLDRMLEKLFF; CDR3 DNA: TGTGCCAGCAGCCTGGACAGGATGCTTGAAAAACTGTTTTTT
CDR3 length: 16; D gene: TRBD2; clone size: NA; V gene: TRBV5-1; J gene: TRBJ2-3; CDR3 protein: CASSLSLAGGSDTQYF; CDR3 DNA: TGCGCCAGCAGCTTGTCCCTAGCGGGAGGATCAGATACGCAGTATTTT
CDR3 length: 15; D gene: NA; clone size: NA; V gene: TRBV7-9; J gene: TRBJ2-1; CDR3 protein: CASALDSDPYNEQFF; CDR3 DNA: TGTGCCAGCGCCTTAGATTCCGACCCATACAATGAGCAGTTCTTC
CDR3 length: 17; D gene: NA; clone size: NA; V gene: TRBV28; J gene: TRBJ2-4; CDR3 protein: CASSFPGGELAKNIQYF; CDR3 DNA: TGTGCCAGCAGTTTCCCGGGCGGGGAACTAGCCAAAAACATTCAGTACTTC